This T cell receptor beta chain appears in the sequencing data of a study of cytomegalovirus exposure and HLA in healthy donors. Notes on the study in general: Analysis performed later found about 17,000 TCR beta sequences associated with HLA alleles at 0.05 false discovery rate. Most subjects had HLA-A and HLA-B alleles reportedly predicted accurately by TCR beta sequences.

PCR amplification relied on 60 Vbeta primers (plus 13 Jbeta primers). Assay used: immunoSEQ multiplex PCR; TCRdb lists only in-frame clones, some missing. The table includes some 180,000 clones, roughly 80% detected once. The CDR3 totals 15 residues. The V gene's germline CDR1 is MDHEN and CDR2 SYDVKM. V was clipped by 5 bases and J by 0 bases; unmatched bases: 5. This clone occurred once. Antigen specificity is unknown. The J gene is TRBJ2-7, the V gene TRBV28; 9 positions agree with TRBD2. This clonotype was sampled from a woman aged 25 to 39 in good health and CMV-seronegative. Sequenced: PBMCs. The CDR3 DNA follows: TGTGCCAGCAGTCCGCAAGCGGGAGGCTCCTACGAGCAGTACTTC. Its translation is CASSPQAGGSYEQYF.